The rows below give T cell receptor beta chains drawn from one sample of a study of blood T cell repertoires in COVID-19. The repertoire was sequenced with immunoSEQ multiplex PCR; TCRdb's copy has only in-frame clones and lacks some. The profile covers tens of thousands of clones, with 82% appearing a single time and under 35% taken by the ten largest. Input material: peripheral blood. Receptors originate from a human donor in a cohort sampled during active COVID-19. Both conserved end residues are part of each CDR3. The order of the fields is CDR3 protein, clone size, V gene, D gene. The D gene is left open where the match is weak. Expanded clones are given a class, and other clones once, few, many or no size at all.

CDR3 protein: CASSKWRGGTSGNTIYF
clone size: NA
V gene: TRBV21-1
D gene: NA

CDR3 protein: CASSPGQDSSYEQYF
clone size: once
V gene: TRBV18
D gene: TRBD1

CDR3 protein: CASNARGRIEQFF
clone size: NA
V gene: TRBV19
D gene: NA

CDR3 protein: CASLGQTEAFF
clone size: NA
V gene: TRBV9
D gene: NA

CDR3 protein: CASSPGQHTGELFF
clone size: NA
V gene: TRBV3-1/TRBV3-2
D gene: TRBD1

CDR3 protein: CASSLGGSGGDTQYF
clone size: NA
V gene: TRBV7-7
D gene: TRBD2

CDR3 protein: CASSPEMSGEQYF
clone size: NA
V gene: TRBV23-1
D gene: NA

CDR3 protein: CASSLGPSYEQYF
clone size: NA
V gene: TRBV6-4
D gene: NA

CDR3 protein: CASSLKGTGYATNEKLFF
clone size: NA
V gene: TRBV5-6
D gene: TRBD1

CDR3 protein: CASSQKQGAMPDTQYF
clone size: NA
V gene: TRBV11-2
D gene: TRBD1